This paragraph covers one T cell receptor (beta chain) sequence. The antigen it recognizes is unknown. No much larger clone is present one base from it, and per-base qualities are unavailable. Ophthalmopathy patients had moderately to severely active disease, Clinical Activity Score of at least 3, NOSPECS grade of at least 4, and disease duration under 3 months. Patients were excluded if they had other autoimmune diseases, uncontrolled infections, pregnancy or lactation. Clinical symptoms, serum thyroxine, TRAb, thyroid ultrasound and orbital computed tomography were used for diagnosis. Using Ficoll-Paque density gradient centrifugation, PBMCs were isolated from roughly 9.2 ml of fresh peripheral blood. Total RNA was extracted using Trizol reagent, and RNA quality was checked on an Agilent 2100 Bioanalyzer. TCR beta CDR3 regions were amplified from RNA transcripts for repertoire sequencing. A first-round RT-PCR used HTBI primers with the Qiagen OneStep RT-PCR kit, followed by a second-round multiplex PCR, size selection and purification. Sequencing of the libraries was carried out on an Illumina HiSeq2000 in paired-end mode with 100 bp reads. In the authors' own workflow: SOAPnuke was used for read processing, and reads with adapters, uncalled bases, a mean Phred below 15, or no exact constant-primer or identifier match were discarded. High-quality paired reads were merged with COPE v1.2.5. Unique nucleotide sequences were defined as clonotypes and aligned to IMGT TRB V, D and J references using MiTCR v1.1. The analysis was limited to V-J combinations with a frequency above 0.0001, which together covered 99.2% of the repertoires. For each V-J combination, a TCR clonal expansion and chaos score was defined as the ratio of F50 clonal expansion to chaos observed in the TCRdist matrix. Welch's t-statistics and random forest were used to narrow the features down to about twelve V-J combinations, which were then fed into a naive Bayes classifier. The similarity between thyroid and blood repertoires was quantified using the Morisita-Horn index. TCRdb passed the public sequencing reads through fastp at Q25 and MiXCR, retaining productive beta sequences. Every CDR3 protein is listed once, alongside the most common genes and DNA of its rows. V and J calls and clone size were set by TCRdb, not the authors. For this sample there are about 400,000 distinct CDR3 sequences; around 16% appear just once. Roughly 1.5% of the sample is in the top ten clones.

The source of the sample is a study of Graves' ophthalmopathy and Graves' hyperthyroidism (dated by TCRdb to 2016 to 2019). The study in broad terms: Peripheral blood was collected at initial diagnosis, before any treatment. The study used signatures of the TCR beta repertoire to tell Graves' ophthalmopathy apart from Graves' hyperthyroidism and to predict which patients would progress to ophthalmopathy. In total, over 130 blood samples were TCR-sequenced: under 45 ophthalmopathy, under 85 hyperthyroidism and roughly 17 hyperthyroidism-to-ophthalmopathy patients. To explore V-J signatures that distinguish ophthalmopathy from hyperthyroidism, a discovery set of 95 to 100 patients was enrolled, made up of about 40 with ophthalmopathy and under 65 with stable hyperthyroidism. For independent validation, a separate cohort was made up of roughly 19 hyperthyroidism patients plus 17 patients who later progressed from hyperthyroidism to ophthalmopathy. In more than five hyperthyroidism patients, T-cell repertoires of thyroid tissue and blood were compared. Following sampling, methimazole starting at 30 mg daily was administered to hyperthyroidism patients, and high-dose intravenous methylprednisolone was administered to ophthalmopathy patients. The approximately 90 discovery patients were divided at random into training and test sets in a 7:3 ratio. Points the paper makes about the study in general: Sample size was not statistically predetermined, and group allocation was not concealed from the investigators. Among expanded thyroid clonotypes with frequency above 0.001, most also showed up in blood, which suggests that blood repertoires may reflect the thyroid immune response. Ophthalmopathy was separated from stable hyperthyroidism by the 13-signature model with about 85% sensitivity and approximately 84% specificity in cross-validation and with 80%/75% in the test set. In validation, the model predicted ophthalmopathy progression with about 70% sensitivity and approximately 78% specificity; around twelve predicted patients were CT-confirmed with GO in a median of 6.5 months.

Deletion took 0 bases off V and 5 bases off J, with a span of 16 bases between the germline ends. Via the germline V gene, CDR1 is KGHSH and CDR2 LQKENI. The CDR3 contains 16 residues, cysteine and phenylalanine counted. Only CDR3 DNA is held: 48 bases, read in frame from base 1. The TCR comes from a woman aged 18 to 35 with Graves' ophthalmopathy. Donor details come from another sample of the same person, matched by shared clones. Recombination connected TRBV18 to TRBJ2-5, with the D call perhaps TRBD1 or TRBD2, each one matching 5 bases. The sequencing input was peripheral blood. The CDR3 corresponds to CASSPPRVRQQETQYF. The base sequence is TGTGCCAGCTCACCACCGAGGGTGAGACAGCAGGAGACCCAGTACTTC.